The clone carrying this T cell receptor (beta chain) came up once. This entry is derived from a study of blood T cell repertoires in COVID-19. At the level of the study: Whether acute or convalescent, the COVID-19 samples came from the United States, Italy and Spain. The cDNA or gDNA used as material had been derived from T cells, B-cell-depleted T cells, or PBMCs.

As originally analysed: Amplification from reference gene primers served as the basis for estimated nucleated cell counts. Measured with immunoSEQ multiplex PCR; TCRdb has only the in-frame clones, and not every one. V, J and clone size were drawn from that table, and D and trimming were deduced from the DNA. Of about 150,000 clones in the sample, about 90% are singletons; the top ten hold approximately 0.55%. Germline CDR1 reads MNHEY; CDR2 reads SMNVEV (reference sequence). The CDR3 has 16 amino acids. The V and J ends lost 3 bases and 9 bases, in that order; junction bases with no gene match: 13. The gene calls are TRBV27 and TRBJ2-1, with TRBD2 identical over 8 bases. The sample comprised peripheral blood. The receptor was derived from a man aged 45-65 years with acute or convalescent COVID-19. CDR3 in DNA: TGTGCCAGCAGTTTGCTGGGGGTAGCGGGAATGGGTGAGCAGTTCTTC. Translated: CASSLLGVAGMGEQFF.